The entry that follows covers one TCR beta chain sequence. Its antigen target is currently unknown. No quality values exist for individual bases; no much larger clone is one base distant. Per the germline V gene, SGHAT is the CDR1 and FQNNGV is the CDR2. The CDR3 starts with the cysteine, ends with the phenylalanine, and has 13 residues. Only the CDR3 DNA is retained, 39 bases long and in frame from the first base. V is shortened by 2 bases, J by 5 bases, and the region joining them spans 9 bases. This record comes from a study of siplizumab effects on memory and regulatory T cells (dated by TCRdb to 2018 to 2020). About the study as a whole: The effect of the anti-CD2 antibody siplizumab on alloreactive T-cell subsets was examined in allogeneic mixed lymphocyte reactions constructed from human PBMCs.

Overall study outcomes, separate from this receptor: For roughly 75-97% of proliferating CD4+ or CD8+ clones, no naive or memory phenotype could be assigned. Whether proliferating Tregs from siplizumab cultures actually had suppressive function was not functionally confirmed. The cumulative frequency of alloreactive sequences that could be traced back to unstimulated CD4+ memory T cells was significantly reduced by siplizumab. Sequences below about 10^-5 frequency were poorly captured, so only a minor fraction of alloreactive clones could be mapped to unstimulated subsets. Compared with memory T cells, unstimulated naive T cells appeared more diverse, and naive cells seemed to make a substantial contribution to the alloresponse. Among mappable alloreactive CD4+ clones, the Treg-derived fraction averaged about 75% with siplizumab versus around 27% in control reactions.

Libraries were built with the immunoSEQ multiplex PCR assay. About 9.9 x 10^4 TCR templates per sample were assayed by the deep sequencing platform. Genomic DNA extracted from sorted T cells was used for TCRbeta CDR3 sequencing. The paper's data handling went like this. The R programming language was used for the clonal analysis of the TCRbeta CDR3 data. Comparing unstimulated samples against CFSE-low samples taken after the reaction was how alloreactive CD4+ and CD8+ clones were defined. Regulatory or non-regulatory origin was assigned to alloreactive CD4+ clones by matching of sequences to sorted unstimulated Treg and non-Treg repertoires. Drawn from immuneACCESS, this table holds only the in-frame rearrangements with V and J called that TCRdb kept. Clones are partly lost; checked studies trace under half to an unresolved V gene and leave the rest unexplained. That table furnishes V, J and clone size, whereas the DNA furnished D and trimming. In this sample the table shows about 120,000 clones, more than 90% of which occur a single time. The ten largest clones take up 1.3% of the sample.

Sorted unstimulated T cells and proliferating T cells recovered from mixed lymphocyte reactions were subjected to TCRbeta CDR3 sequencing. Fresh whole blood from fewer than twelve HLA-typed healthy donors was used to isolate PBMCs. The receptor was isolated from a human donor in good health. This chain is built from TRBV11-2 and TRBJ2-5; matching of 6 bases hints at TRBD1 as the D gene. Specimen: CD4+ T cells sorted from blood. The nucleotides read TGTGCCAGCAGCTTAACAGGGTCGGAGACCCAGTACTTC. This sequence encodes CASSLTGSETQYF.